This is a list of T cell receptor beta chains from one sample in a study of blood T cell repertoires in COVID-19. Here immunoSEQ multiplex PCR was the method, and the copy in TCRdb shows in-frame clones only, minus some. The sample lists 200,000 or so clones, over 75% occurring once. Sequenced sample: peripheral blood. These receptors were taken from a man aged 50 to 60 with COVID-19, enrolled during active disease. The CDR3 runs from the conserved cysteine through the conserved F or W. The order of the fields is J gene, V gene, CDR3 protein.

TRBJ1-2 TRBV7-2 CASSLVSSRQGDGYTF
TRBJ2-1 TRBV9 CASSVVIDAAQFF
TRBJ1-5 TRBV12-3/TRBV12-4 CASSRGNNQPQHF
TRBJ2-3 TRBV11-2 CASSSSGLAGATDTQYF
TRBJ2-1 TRBV10-3 CAISVNRQGLNNEQFF
TRBJ2-2 TRBV4-1 CASSQVGDSSVGELFF
TRBJ2-5 TRBV25-1 CASSEQTAARETQYF
TRBJ2-4 TRBV5-8 CASSLPSGRGLPAKNIQYF
TRBJ2-1 TRBV5-6 CASSLARGLFLNEQFF
TRBJ1-2 TRBV9 CASSLSGQFNYGYTF
TRBJ2-3 TRBV10-3 CATFPGRFTDTQYF
TRBJ2-1 TRBV5-1 CASSTGWGENNEQFF
TRBJ2-7 TRBV25-1 CASSDSGGAPYEQYF
TRBJ1-5 TRBV7-6 CASSAGGGAAYNQPQHF
TRBJ1-2 TRBV6-4 CASSDGLSDGYTF